This T cell receptor beta chain was captured in a study of blood T cell repertoires in COVID-19. TCRdb's table, derived via immunoSEQ multiplex PCR, lists solely in-frame clones and lacks some. This table holds some 150,000 clones, approximately 90% found once. The germline gives CDR1 MDHEN, CDR2 SYDVKM. There are 16 residues in the CDR3. Trimming shortened V by 8 bases and J by 2 bases, and 21 bases separated the two germline ends. This clonotype was sampled from a man aged 55 to 70 with active or convalescent COVID-19. V usage is TRBV28 and J usage is TRBJ1-2; possible D gene TRBD1, 6 bases. Input material: peripheral blood. Here the CDR3 reads CASRVAVTGSNYGYTF. The CDR3 DNA follows: TGTGCCAGCCGGGTCGCGGTAACAGGGTCGAACTATGGCTACACCTTC.